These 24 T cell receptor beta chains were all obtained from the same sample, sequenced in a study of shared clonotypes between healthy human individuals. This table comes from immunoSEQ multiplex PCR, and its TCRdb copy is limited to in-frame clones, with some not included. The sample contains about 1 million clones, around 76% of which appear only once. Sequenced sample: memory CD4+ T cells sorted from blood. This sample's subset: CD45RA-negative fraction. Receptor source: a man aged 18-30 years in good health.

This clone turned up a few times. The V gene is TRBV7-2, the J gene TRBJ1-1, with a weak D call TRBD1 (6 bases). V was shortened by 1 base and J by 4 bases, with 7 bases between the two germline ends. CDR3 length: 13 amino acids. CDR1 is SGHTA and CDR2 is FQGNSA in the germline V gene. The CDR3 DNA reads TGTGCCAGCAGCTTAGAAGGGGGCACTGAAGCTTTCTTT. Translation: CASSLEGGTEAFF.

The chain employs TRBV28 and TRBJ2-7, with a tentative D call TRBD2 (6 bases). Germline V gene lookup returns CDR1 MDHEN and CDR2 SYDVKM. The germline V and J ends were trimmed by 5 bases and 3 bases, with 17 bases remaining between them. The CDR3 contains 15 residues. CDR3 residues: CASSARGSNYYEQYF. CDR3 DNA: TGTGCCAGCAGTGCCCGGGGGTCCAACTACTACGAGCAGTACTTC.

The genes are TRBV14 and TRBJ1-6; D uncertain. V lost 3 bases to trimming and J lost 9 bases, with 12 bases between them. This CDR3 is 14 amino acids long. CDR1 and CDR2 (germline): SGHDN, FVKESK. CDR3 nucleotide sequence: TGTGCCAGCAGCCAGGGGTCTAGCGGTTCACCCCTCCACTTT. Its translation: CASSQGSSGSPLHF.

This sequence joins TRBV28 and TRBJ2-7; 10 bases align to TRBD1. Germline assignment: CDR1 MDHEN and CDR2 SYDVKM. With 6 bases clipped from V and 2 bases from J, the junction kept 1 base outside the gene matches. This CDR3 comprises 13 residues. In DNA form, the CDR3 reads TGTGCCAGCAGAGGACAGGGGGCCTACGAGCAGTACTTC. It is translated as CASRGQGAYEQYF.

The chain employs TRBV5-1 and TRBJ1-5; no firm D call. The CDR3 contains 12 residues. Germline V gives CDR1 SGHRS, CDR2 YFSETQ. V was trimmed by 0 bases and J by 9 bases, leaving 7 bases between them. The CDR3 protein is CASSLDGGPQHF. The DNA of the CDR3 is TGCGCCAGCAGCTTGGATGGAGGGCCCCAGCATTTT.

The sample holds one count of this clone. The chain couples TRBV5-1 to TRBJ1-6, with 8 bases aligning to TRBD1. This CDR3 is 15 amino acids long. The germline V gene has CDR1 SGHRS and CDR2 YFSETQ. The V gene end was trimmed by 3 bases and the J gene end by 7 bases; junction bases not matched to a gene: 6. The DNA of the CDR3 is TGCGCCAGCAGCTCGTCGACAGGGGCGAATTCACCCCTCCACTTT. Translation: CASSSSTGANSPLHF.

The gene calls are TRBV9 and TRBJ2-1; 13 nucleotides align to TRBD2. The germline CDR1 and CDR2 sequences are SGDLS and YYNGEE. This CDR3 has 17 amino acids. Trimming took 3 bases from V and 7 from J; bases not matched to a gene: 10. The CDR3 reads CASSATSGGAGRNEQFF. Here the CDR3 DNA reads TGTGCCAGCAGCGCCACTAGCGGGGGGGCCGGGAGGAATGAGCAGTTCTTC.

CDR3 protein: CASSPRVQAEAFF. The CDR3 nucleotides read TGTGCCAGCTCACCGAGGGTCCAGGCTGAAGCTTTCTTT. This chain uses TRBV18 with TRBJ1-1; D unclear. Germline values: CDR1 KGHSH, CDR2 LQKENI. The CDR3 is 13 residues long. V lost 3 bases to trimming and J lost 6 bases, with 11 bases between them.

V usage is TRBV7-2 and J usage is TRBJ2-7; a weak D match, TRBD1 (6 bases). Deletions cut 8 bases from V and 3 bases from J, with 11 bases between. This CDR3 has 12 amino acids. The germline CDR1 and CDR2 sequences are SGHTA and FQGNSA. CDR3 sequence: CASGTIYYEQYF. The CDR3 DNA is TGTGCCAGCGGGACAATATACTACGAGCAGTACTTC. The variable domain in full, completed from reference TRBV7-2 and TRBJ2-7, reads GAGVSQSPSNKVTEKGKDVELRCDPISGHTALYWYRQSLGQGLEFLIYFQGNSAPDKSGLPSDRFSAERTGGSVSTLTIQRTQQEDSAVYLCASGTIYYEQYFGPGTRLTVT.

The CDR3 nucleotides are TGCGCCAGCAGCTTGCAGGGAGATACGCAGTATTTT. Its translation is CASSLQGDTQYF. The V call is TRBV5-1, the J call TRBJ2-3, with a possible D match to TRBD1 (5 bases). Looked up from germline, CDR1 is SGHRS and CDR2 is YFSETQ. Trimming cost V 1 base and J 5 bases, with 5 bases left between them. This CDR3 is built from 12 residues.

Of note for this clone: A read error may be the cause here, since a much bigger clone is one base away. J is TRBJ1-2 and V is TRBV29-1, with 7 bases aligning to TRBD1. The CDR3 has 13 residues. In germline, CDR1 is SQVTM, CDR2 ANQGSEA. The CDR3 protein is CGLKTGVDYGYTF. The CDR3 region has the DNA TGCGGCCTAAAAACAGGGGTGGACTATGGCTACACCTTC.

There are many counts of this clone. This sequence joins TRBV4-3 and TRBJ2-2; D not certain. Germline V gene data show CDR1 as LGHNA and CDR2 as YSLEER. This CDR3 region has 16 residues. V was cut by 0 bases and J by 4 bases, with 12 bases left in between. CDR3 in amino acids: CASSQDSNIPTGELFF. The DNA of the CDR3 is TGCGCCAGCAGCCAAGACAGCAACATTCCCACCGGGGAGCTGTTTTTT.

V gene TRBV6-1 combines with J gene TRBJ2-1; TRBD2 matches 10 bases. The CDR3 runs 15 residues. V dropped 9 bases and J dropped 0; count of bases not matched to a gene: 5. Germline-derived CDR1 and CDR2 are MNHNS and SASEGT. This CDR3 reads CASALAGGSYNEQFF. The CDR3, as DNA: TGTGCCAGTGCCTTAGCGGGGGGCTCCTACAATGAGCAGTTCTTC.

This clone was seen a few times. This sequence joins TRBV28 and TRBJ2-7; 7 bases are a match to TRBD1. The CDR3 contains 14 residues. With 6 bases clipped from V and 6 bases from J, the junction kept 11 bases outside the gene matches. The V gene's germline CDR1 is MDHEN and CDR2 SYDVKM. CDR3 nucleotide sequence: TGTGCCAGCAGGGAAGACAGGGTCTTTGGCGAGCAGTACTTC. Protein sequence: CASREDRVFGEQYF.

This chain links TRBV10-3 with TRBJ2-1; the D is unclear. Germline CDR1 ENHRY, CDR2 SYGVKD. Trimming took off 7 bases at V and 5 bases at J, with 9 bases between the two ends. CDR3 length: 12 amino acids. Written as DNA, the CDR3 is TGTGCCATCACTCGGCCAAACAATGAGCAGTTCTTC. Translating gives CAITRPNNEQFF.

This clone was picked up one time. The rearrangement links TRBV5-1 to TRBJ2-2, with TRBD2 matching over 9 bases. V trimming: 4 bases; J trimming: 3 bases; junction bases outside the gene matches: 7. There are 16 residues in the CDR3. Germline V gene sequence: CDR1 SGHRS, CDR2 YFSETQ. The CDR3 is CASSPGAGGYTGELFF. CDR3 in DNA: TGCGCCAGCAGCCCTGGAGCGGGGGGATACACCGGGGAGCTGTTTTTT.

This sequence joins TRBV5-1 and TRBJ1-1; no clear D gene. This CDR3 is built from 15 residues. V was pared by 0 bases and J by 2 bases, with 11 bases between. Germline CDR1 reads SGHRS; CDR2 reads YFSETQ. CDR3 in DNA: TGCGCCAGCAGCTTGGTAGGGTATTCCAACACTGAAGCTTTCTTT. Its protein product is CASSLVGYSNTEAFF.

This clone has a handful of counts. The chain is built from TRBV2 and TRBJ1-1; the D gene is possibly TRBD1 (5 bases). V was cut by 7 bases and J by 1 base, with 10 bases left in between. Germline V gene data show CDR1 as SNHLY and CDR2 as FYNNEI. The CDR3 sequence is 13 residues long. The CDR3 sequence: CASKQEKNTEAFF. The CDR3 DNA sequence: TGTGCCAGCAAACAGGAGAAGAACACTGAAGCTTTCTTT.

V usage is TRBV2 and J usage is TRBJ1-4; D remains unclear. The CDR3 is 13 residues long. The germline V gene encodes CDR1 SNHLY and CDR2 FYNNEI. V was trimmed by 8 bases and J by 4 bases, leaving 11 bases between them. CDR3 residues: CASSSDHNEKLFF. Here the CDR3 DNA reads TGTGCCAGCTCCTCCGACCATAATGAAAAACTGTTTTTT.

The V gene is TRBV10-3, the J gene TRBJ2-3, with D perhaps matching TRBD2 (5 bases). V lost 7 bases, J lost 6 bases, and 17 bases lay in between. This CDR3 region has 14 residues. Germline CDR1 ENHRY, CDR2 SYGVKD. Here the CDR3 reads CAIMPPGSGDTQYF. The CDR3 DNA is TGTGCCATCATGCCCCCGGGGTCAGGTGATACGCAGTATTTT.

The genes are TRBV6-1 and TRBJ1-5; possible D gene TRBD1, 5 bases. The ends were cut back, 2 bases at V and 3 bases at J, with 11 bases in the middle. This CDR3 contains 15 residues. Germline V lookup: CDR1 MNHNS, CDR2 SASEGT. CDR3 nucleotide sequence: TGTGCCAGCAGTGAAACAGGCGGATACAATCAGCCCCAGCATTTT. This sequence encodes CASSETGGYNQPQHF.

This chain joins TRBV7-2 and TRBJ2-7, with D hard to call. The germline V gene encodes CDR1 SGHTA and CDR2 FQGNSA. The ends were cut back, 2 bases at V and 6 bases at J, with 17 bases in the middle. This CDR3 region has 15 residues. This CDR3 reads CASSLFAPYPGEQYF. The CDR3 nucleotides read TGTGCCAGCAGCTTATTCGCTCCGTATCCCGGCGAGCAGTACTTC. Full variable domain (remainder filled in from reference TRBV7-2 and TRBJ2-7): GAGVSQSPSNKVTEKGKDVELRCDPISGHTALYWYRQSLGQGLEFLIYFQGNSAPDKSGLPSDRFSAERTGGSVSTLTIQRTQQEDSAVYLCASSLFAPYPGEQYFGPGTRLTVT.

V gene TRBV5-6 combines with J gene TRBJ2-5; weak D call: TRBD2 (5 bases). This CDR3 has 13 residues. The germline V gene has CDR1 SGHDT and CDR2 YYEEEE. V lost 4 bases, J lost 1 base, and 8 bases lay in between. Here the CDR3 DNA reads TGTGCCAGCAGCCCGGGGATCCAAGAGACCCAGTACTTC. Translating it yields CASSPGIQETQYF. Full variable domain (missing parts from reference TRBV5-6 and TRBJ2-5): DAGVTQSPTHLIKTRGQQVTLRCSPKSGHDTVSWYQQALGQGPQFIFQYYEEEERQRGNFPDRFSGHQFPNYSSELNVNALLLGDSALYLCASSPGIQETQYFGPGTRLLVL.

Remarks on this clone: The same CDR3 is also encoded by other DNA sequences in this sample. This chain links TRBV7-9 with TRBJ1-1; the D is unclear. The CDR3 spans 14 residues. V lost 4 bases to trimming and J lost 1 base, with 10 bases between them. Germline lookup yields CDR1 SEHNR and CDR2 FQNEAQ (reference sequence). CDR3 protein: CASSSGGGNTEAFF. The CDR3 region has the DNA TGTGCCAGCAGCTCCGGTGGAGGGAACACTGAAGCTTTCTTT.